This T cell receptor (beta chain) was observed in a study of blood T cell repertoires in COVID-19. Unmatched junction bases numbered 8, after V lost 4 bases and J lost 7 bases. There are 15 residues in the CDR3. Germline assignment: CDR1 SGHKS and CDR2 YYEKEE (reference sequence). Sequencing used immunoSEQ multiplex PCR; TCRdb keeps in-frame clones, though not all of them. This sample has about 70,000 clones, with 87% found just once. The TCR sequence derives from a woman in her late teens or twenties with acute or convalescent COVID-19. The sequenced material came from peripheral blood. The rearrangement joins TRBV5-5 to TRBJ1-4, with TRBD1 identical over 9 bases. The CDR3 protein is CASSQPGQGLEKLFF. The CDR3 DNA follows: TGTGCCAGCAGCCAGCCGGGACAGGGTCTTGAAAAACTGTTTTTT.